This T cell receptor beta chain originates from a study of cytomegalovirus exposure and HLA in healthy donors. Germline assignment: CDR1 SGHVS and CDR2 FQNEAQ. This CDR3 region has 16 residues. V lost 1 base and J 1 base, leaving 11 bases between the germline ends. Researchers ran the PCR with 60 Vbeta and 13 Jbeta primers. The protocol was immunoSEQ multiplex PCR, while the TCRdb copy is restricted to in-frame clones and leaves out a portion. The sample lists some 100,000 clones, 75% to 85% occurring once. This clone was detected only once. The TCR originated in a woman aged 18-35 years in good health and CMV-seronegative. Sequenced material: PBMCs. The chain combines TRBV7-8 with TRBJ1-5; weak D call: TRBD1 (5 bases). The CDR3 sequence: CASSLEVGESNQPQHF. CDR3 nucleotides: TGTGCCAGCAGCTTAGAAGTAGGGGAAAGCAATCAGCCCCAGCATTTT. The complete variable domain, with remaining parts taken from reference TRBV7-8 and TRBJ1-5, reads GAGVSQSPRYKVAKRGQDVALRCDPISGHVSLFWYQQALGQGPEFLTYFQNEAQLDKSGLPSDRFFAERPEGSVSTLKIQRTQQEDSAVYLCASSLEVGESNQPQHFGDGTRLSIL.